The 10 T cell receptor beta chains below come from one sample, sequenced in a study of CD4+ T cells in melanoma. Profiled with immunoSEQ multiplex PCR; TCRdb holds only in-frame clones, not every one. The data show under 8,000 clones, about 65% seen once. Sample: cells from a culture (not recorded whether cultured in vitro). The receptors come from a human donor with melanoma.

This clone showed up just a few times. The rearrangement uses TRBV6-5 and TRBJ2-7; maybe TRBD1 (5 bases). Germline V CDR1 and CDR2: MNHEY, SVGAGI. Trimming left V 6 bases short and J 5 bases short, with 14 bases between. The CDR3 contains 13 residues. The CDR3 spells CASRETDLNEQYF. The CDR3 region has the DNA TGTGCCAGCAGAGAGACAGATCTTAACGAGCAGTACTTC.

This chain links TRBV10-1 with TRBJ2-1, with TRBD2 matching over 10 bases. The CDR3 contains 14 residues. The V segment lost 6 bases and the J segment 5 bases; nucleotides outside the gene matches: 4. The germline CDR1 and CDR2 sequences are WNHNN and SYGVQD (reference sequence). The CDR3 loop reads CASSGTSVHNEQFF. DNA of the CDR3: TGCGCCAGCAGCGGGACTAGCGTACACAATGAGCAGTTCTTC.

The genes are TRBV28 and TRBJ2-1; 8 bases map to TRBD1. Germline CDR1 MDHEN, CDR2 SYDVKM. This CDR3 contains 18 residues. V was clipped by 3 bases and J by 1 base; unmatched bases: 11. The CDR3 DNA is TGTGCCAGCAGTTTGGGGGACAGGTACTCTACATCCTACAATGAGCAGTTCTTC. It specifies CASSLGDRYSTSYNEQFF.

As DNA, the CDR3 is TGTGCCAGCAGCTTCGGGACAGGGAGCTCTGGAAACACCATATATTTT. It yields the protein CASSFGTGSSGNTIYF. V and J are TRBV11-2 and TRBJ1-3, with 9 bases matching TRBD1. The CDR3 is 16 amino acids. Germline CDR1 reads SGHAT; CDR2 reads FQNNGV. The V gene end was trimmed by 3 bases and the J gene end by 0 bases; junction bases not matched to a gene: 3.

V usage is TRBV19 and J usage is TRBJ2-7; D is possibly TRBD2 (7 bases). Germline values: CDR1 LNHDA, CDR2 SQIVND (reference sequence). The CDR3 runs to 13 residues. V dropped 10 bases and J dropped 6 bases, with 19 bases sitting between them. CDR3 DNA: TGTGCCACAAGAGGGGGGGCCTCCGGCGAGCAGTACTTC. Encoded protein: CATRGGASGEQYF.

The rearrangement uses TRBV3-1 (or the pseudogene TRBV3-2) and TRBJ2-7, with D maybe TRBD1 (6 bases). The germline V gene encodes CDR1 LGHDT and CDR2 YNNKEL (reference sequence). Trimming stripped 5 bases from V and 10 bases from J, with 12 bases between. The CDR3 runs 11 residues. Here the CDR3 DNA reads TGTGCCAGCAGCACCCCAGGGGTACAGTACTTC. It is translated as CASSTPGVQYF.

The chain combines TRBV6-5 with TRBJ2-7, with D possibly TRBD1 on 6 matching bases. Germline CDR1 and CDR2: MNHEY and SVGAGI. CDR3 length equals 13 residues. With 7 bases removed from V and 6 bases from J, the gap between germline ends came to 16 bases. As DNA, the CDR3 is TGTGCCAGCACCGGACAGTTGGGGTTCGAGCAGTACTTC. It translates to CASTGQLGFEQYF.

The rearrangement uses TRBV5-1 and TRBJ1-3, with 7 nucleotides matching TRBD1. V dropped 0 bases and J dropped 1; count of bases not matched to a gene: 4. Per the germline V gene, CDR1 is SGHRS and CDR2 is YFSETQ. The CDR3 has 16 amino acids. In nucleotides, the CDR3 is TGCGCCAGCAGCTTGGGACAGGGAAAATCTGGAAACACCATATATTTT. Translating gives CASSLGQGKSGNTIYF.

The table lists this clone with a few counts. V gene TRBV19 combines with J gene TRBJ1-2; perhaps TRBD1 as D (5 bases). Per the germline V gene, CDR1 is LNHDA and CDR2 is SQIVND (reference sequence). Trimming removed 4 bases from V and 3 bases from J, with 15 bases in between. CDR3 length equals 15 residues. CDR3 sequence reads: CASSNAGGRDYGYTF. CDR3 sequence (DNA): TGTGCCAGTAGTAACGCCGGGGGAAGGGACTATGGCTACACCTTC.

J is TRBJ2-1 and V is TRBV18; TRBD1 is a possible D gene (6 bases). With 5 bases removed from V and 6 bases from J, the gap between germline ends came to 11 bases. Germline V CDR1 and CDR2: KGHSH, LQKENI. The CDR3 length is 13 residues. As DNA, the CDR3 is TGTGCCAGCTCAGTGGACAGATCCAATGAGCAGTTCTTC. Translating it yields CASSVDRSNEQFF.